A selection of T cell receptor beta chains follows, all from one sample in a study of tumor-infiltrating lymphocytes in primary liver carcinoma. In TCRdb, the multiplex PCR reads were re-called with MiXCR into one record per CDR3 protein. The sample includes around 70,000 distinct CDR3 sequences, approximately 70% of them seen just once. The sequenced sample consisted of liver tumor tissue from sampling region 4. Receptors originate from a man aged 40-50 years with primary liver carcinoma and hepatitis B virus infection. Both conserved end residues are part of each CDR3. Each record gives: CDR3 length, D gene, clone size, J gene, V gene, CDR3 DNA, CDR3 protein. A D gene is named only where the DNA matches it firmly. Size is omitted from some rows. Given values are once, few, many or a class for expanded clones.

CDR3 length: 14; D gene: NA; clone size: medium-sized; J gene: TRBJ1-2; V gene: TRBV11-2; CDR3 DNA: TGTGCCAGCAGCTTAGTAGGGGGGGGCGATGGCTACACCTTC; CDR3 protein: CASSLVGGGDGYTF
CDR3 length: 16; D gene: TRBD1; clone size: many; J gene: TRBJ2-5; V gene: TRBV24-1; CDR3 DNA: TGTGCCACCAGTGATTCACGCCGGGACAGCCAAGAGACCCAGTACTTC; CDR3 protein: CATSDSRRDSQETQYF
CDR3 length: 14; D gene: NA; clone size: NA; J gene: TRBJ2-2; V gene: TRBV7-8; CDR3 DNA: TGTGCCAGCAGCTTGTCCGGCCAAACAGGCGAGCTGCTTTTT; CDR3 protein: CASSLSGQTGELLF
CDR3 length: 14; D gene: NA; clone size: NA; J gene: TRBJ2-3; V gene: TRBV7-2; CDR3 DNA: TGTGCCAGCAGCTCCTATCAGGGAACAGATACGCAGTATTTC; CDR3 protein: CASSSYQGTDTQYF
CDR3 length: 12; D gene: NA; clone size: NA; J gene: TRBJ2-7; V gene: TRBV6-1; CDR3 DNA: TGCGCCAGCGGTGACGGACCCTACGAGCAGTACTTC; CDR3 protein: CASGDGPYEQYF
CDR3 length: 14; D gene: NA; clone size: NA; J gene: TRBJ2-7; V gene: TRBV12-3/TRBV12-4; CDR3 DNA: TGTGCCAGCAGTGGCCTGTCTTCCTCCTACGAACAGTACTTC; CDR3 protein: CASSGLSSSYEQYF
CDR3 length: 14; D gene: TRBD2; clone size: NA; J gene: TRBJ2-5; V gene: TRBV12-3/TRBV12-4; CDR3 DNA: TGTGCCAGTAGGCTTGGGACTAGCTACGAGACCCAGTACTTC; CDR3 protein: CASRLGTSYETQYF
CDR3 length: 17; D gene: TRBD1; clone size: NA; J gene: TRBJ2-7; V gene: TRBV13; CDR3 DNA: TGTGTCAGCAGCTCGCCTACAGGGGGCCAAGGCTCCTACGGGCAGTACTTC; CDR3 protein: CVSSSPTGGQGSYGQYF
CDR3 length: 13; D gene: NA; clone size: many; J gene: TRBJ2-7; V gene: TRBV6-1; CDR3 DNA: TGTGCCAGCAGTAGGGACGGATACTACGAGCAGTACTTC; CDR3 protein: CASSRDGYYEQYF
CDR3 length: 13; D gene: NA; clone size: NA; J gene: TRBJ1-1; V gene: TRBV29-1; CDR3 DNA: TGCAGCACAAAGAGAGGGACTAACACTGAAGCTTTCTTT; CDR3 protein: CSTKRGTNTEAFF
CDR3 length: 13; D gene: NA; clone size: NA; J gene: TRBJ2-1; V gene: TRBV2; CDR3 DNA: TGTGCCAGCAGTGTAGGAGAGTTAGGGGAGCAGTTCTTC; CDR3 protein: CASSVGELGEQFF
CDR3 length: 16; D gene: NA; clone size: NA; J gene: TRBJ2-3; V gene: TRBV29-1; CDR3 DNA: TGCAGCGTTGAAGACTTTAGCGGTAGGGCCGTAGATACGCAGTGTTTT; CDR3 protein: CSVEDFSGRAVDTQCF
CDR3 length: 15; D gene: NA; clone size: NA; J gene: TRBJ1-5; V gene: TRBV29-1; CDR3 DNA: TGCAGCGTTGACGAAGAAGGGGTTCCCAATCAGCCCCAACATTTT; CDR3 protein: CSVDEEGVPNQPQHF
CDR3 length: 15; D gene: NA; clone size: NA; J gene: TRBJ2-6; V gene: TRBV12-3/TRBV12-4; CDR3 DNA: TGTGCCAGCAGTCTCAACAGTGCGTGGGCCAACGTACTGACTTTC; CDR3 protein: CASSLNSAWANVLTF
CDR3 length: 15; D gene: TRBD1; clone size: once; J gene: TRBJ1-1; V gene: TRBV28; CDR3 DNA: TGTGCCAGCTGTTTAAGGGGGACAGAGAACACTGAAGCTTTCTTT; CDR3 protein: CASCLRGTENTEAFF
CDR3 length: 14; D gene: TRBD2; clone size: NA; J gene: TRBJ2-4; V gene: TRBV12-3/TRBV12-4; CDR3 DNA: TGTGCCAGCAGCCGACTAGCGGTGTGGAATGATCAGTACTTC; CDR3 protein: CASSRLAVWNDQYF
CDR3 length: 14; D gene: TRBD1; clone size: NA; J gene: TRBJ2-7; V gene: TRBV19; CDR3 DNA: TGTGCCAGTAGTATGGGGACAGGGGGCTACGAGCAGTACTTC; CDR3 protein: CASSMGTGGYEQYF
CDR3 length: 16; D gene: TRBD2; clone size: NA; J gene: TRBJ2-1; V gene: TRBV11-2; CDR3 DNA: TGTATCAGCAGCTACTCTTCGACTAGTGGGAGGGGAGGCGGGTTCTTC; CDR3 protein: CISSYSSTSGRGGGFF
CDR3 length: 15; D gene: TRBD2; clone size: many; J gene: TRBJ2-7; V gene: TRBV12-3/TRBV12-4; CDR3 DNA: TGTGCCAGCAGTTTACGAGGGACTAGCGTGGTTGGGCAGTACTTC; CDR3 protein: CASSLRGTSVVGQYF
CDR3 length: 16; D gene: TRBD2; clone size: NA; J gene: TRBJ2-3; V gene: TRBV29-1; CDR3 DNA: TGTAGCGTTGACGGAGAAGCGGGAATTTTCGTAGATACGCAGTATTTT; CDR3 protein: CSVDGEAGIFVDTQYF
CDR3 length: 16; D gene: NA; clone size: NA; J gene: TRBJ2-7; V gene: TRBV28; CDR3 DNA: TGTGCCAGCAGTTCCCCCGGTGGGAAGGGACGGTATGAGCAGTGCTTC; CDR3 protein: CASSSPGGKGRYEQCF
CDR3 length: 14; D gene: TRBD1; clone size: once; J gene: TRBJ2-5; V gene: TRBV5-1; CDR3 DNA: TGCGCCAGCAGCTTGGACAGGGGGTATGAGACCCAGTACTTC; CDR3 protein: CASSLDRGYETQYF
CDR3 length: 14; D gene: TRBD2; clone size: many; J gene: TRBJ2-7; V gene: TRBV5-1; CDR3 DNA: TGCGCCAGCAGCTTGACTAGCGAACTCTACGAGCAGTACTTC; CDR3 protein: CASSLTSELYEQYF
CDR3 length: 13; D gene: NA; clone size: NA; J gene: TRBJ1-6; V gene: TRBV5-6; CDR3 DNA: TGTGCCAGCGGCTTGTACAATAATTCACCCCTCCACTTT; CDR3 protein: CASGLYNNSPLHF
CDR3 length: 17; D gene: TRBD1; clone size: NA; J gene: TRBJ1-1; V gene: TRBV18; CDR3 DNA: TGTGCTAGCCAGGAATTGGCGGGAGCAGGGGGAGGAACTGAAGCTTTCTTT; CDR3 protein: CASQELAGAGGGTEAFF
CDR3 length: 14; D gene: TRBD1; clone size: NA; J gene: TRBJ1-6; V gene: TRBV20-1; CDR3 DNA: TGCAGTGCTGGAAGACAGGGGGTAAATTCACCCCTCCACTTT; CDR3 protein: CSAGRQGVNSPLHF
CDR3 length: 13; D gene: TRBD2; clone size: NA; J gene: TRBJ2-3; V gene: TRBV20-1; CDR3 DNA: TGCAGTGCCCCGAAGGGAGGGCCGAATACGCAGTATTTT; CDR3 protein: CSAPKGGPNTQYF
CDR3 length: 16; D gene: TRBD1; clone size: NA; J gene: TRBJ2-2; V gene: TRBV28; CDR3 DNA: TGTGCCAGCAGTTCCAGGGACAGGGTGAACACCGGGGAGCTGTTTTTT; CDR3 protein: CASSSRDRVNTGELFF
CDR3 length: 16; D gene: NA; clone size: once; J gene: TRBJ2-2; V gene: TRBV4-1; CDR3 DNA: TGCGCCAACAGCCACTGGAGAGGGGTGAACACCGGGAAGCTGTTTTTT; CDR3 protein: CANSHWRGVNTGKLFF
CDR3 length: 16; D gene: TRBD1; clone size: many; J gene: TRBJ2-5; V gene: TRBV7-9; CDR3 DNA: TGTGCCAGCAGCTTATCTGGGACAGGGGTTCGAGAGACCCAGTACTTC; CDR3 protein: CASSLSGTGVRETQYF
CDR3 length: 12; D gene: NA; clone size: many; J gene: TRBJ2-7; V gene: TRBV2; CDR3 DNA: TGTGCCACCTCGGGCACCTCCTACGAGCAGTACTTC; CDR3 protein: CATSGTSYEQYF
CDR3 length: 14; D gene: NA; clone size: NA; J gene: TRBJ1-3; V gene: TRBV4-2; CDR3 DNA: TGTGCCAGCACTAGGGACGAGGCGGGAAACACCATATATTTT; CDR3 protein: CASTRDEAGNTIYF
CDR3 length: 13; D gene: NA; clone size: NA; J gene: TRBJ2-5; V gene: TRBV2; CDR3 DNA: TGTGCCAGCAGTGAAGACAGCCTAGAGACCCAGTACTTC; CDR3 protein: CASSEDSLETQYF
CDR3 length: 18; D gene: TRBD1; clone size: NA; J gene: TRBJ2-6; V gene: TRBV6-5; CDR3 DNA: TGTGCCAGCAGTCTTTGGACAGGGATTAAGGCTGGGCCCAACGTCCTGACTTTC; CDR3 protein: CASSLWTGIKAGPNVLTF
CDR3 length: 13; D gene: NA; clone size: many; J gene: TRBJ1-3; V gene: TRBV29-1; CDR3 DNA: TGCAGCGTTAGTAGGGGAACTGGAAACACCATATATTTT; CDR3 protein: CSVSRGTGNTIYF
CDR3 length: 16; D gene: TRBD1; clone size: NA; J gene: TRBJ1-2; V gene: TRBV4-1; CDR3 DNA: TGCGCCGGCAGCCCAGACCAGGGGGCGTTCCACTATGGCTACACCTTC; CDR3 protein: CAGSPDQGAFHYGYTF
CDR3 length: 15; D gene: NA; clone size: NA; J gene: TRBJ1-3; V gene: TRBV10-3; CDR3 DNA: TGTACCACCCGAGACGGGGGGCTTTTTGGAAACACCATATATTTC; CDR3 protein: CTTRDGGLFGNTIYF
CDR3 length: 17; D gene: TRBD2; clone size: NA; J gene: TRBJ2-3; V gene: TRBV4-2; CDR3 DNA: TGTGCCGGTAATCCGGGACTAGCGGGAGGTGGGACAGATACGCAGTATTTT; CDR3 protein: CAGNPGLAGGGTDTQYF
CDR3 length: 12; D gene: NA; clone size: once; J gene: TRBJ2-5; V gene: TRBV6-1; CDR3 DNA: TGTGCCGGCAGTGAGAGTCGGGATACCCAGTACTTC; CDR3 protein: CAGSESRDTQYF
CDR3 length: 12; D gene: NA; clone size: many; J gene: TRBJ2-7; V gene: TRBV30; CDR3 DNA: TGTGCCTGGAGTGTAAGGAGTTCCGAGCAGTACTTC; CDR3 protein: CAWSVRSSEQYF
CDR3 length: 13; D gene: NA; clone size: NA; J gene: TRBJ1-1; V gene: TRBV11-2; CDR3 DNA: TGTGCCAGCGGCATATGGACGAACATTGATGCTTTCTTT; CDR3 protein: CASGIWTNIDAFF